Many counts were recorded for the clone carrying this T cell receptor beta chain. Indicated time point: newly diagnosed GD, antithyroid drugs for less than 3 months. Preparation of the TCR library used RNA extracted from PBMCs. Diagnosing Graves' disease relied on the American Thyroid Association guidelines. Around 8.2 milliliters of peripheral blood went into EDTA tubes. Sequencing libraries for TCR beta were prepared with iRepertoire HTBI primers and Arm-PCR of CDR3 regions. TCRdb itself ran the multiplex PCR reads through MiXCR, one entry per CDR3 protein. The sample has over 500,000 distinct CDR3 sequences, roughly 15% seen once; the top ten hold roughly 18%. The sample belongs to a study of regulatory T cells in long-lasting Graves disease. Between the trimmed V and J ends, which lost 5 bases and 6 bases, there was a span of 17 bases. The CDR3 loop spans 15 amino acids. Looked up from germline, CDR1 is SGHAT and CDR2 is FQNNGV.

A further study also used this sample, focusing on T cells in Graves' hyperthyroidism and ophthalmopathy. Per that study: Carried out on the TCR CDR3, a first-round RT-PCR used the HTBI primer set. Stable hyperthyroidism was told apart from ophthalmopathy by a model built on 13 V-J features.

The source is a woman in her twenties or thirties with Graves disease. V is TRBV11-2 and J is TRBJ2-1, with D possibly being TRBD2 (5 bases). The sample here was peripheral blood mononuclear cells (PBMCs), taken at new diagnosis, from a patient treated with antithyroid drugs. The CDR3 nucleotides are TGTGCCAGCAGCCGAATCCGAGGGCCAACCAATGAGCAGTTCTTC. It encodes CASSRIRGPTNEQFF.